This TCR beta chain was observed in a study of blood T cell repertoires in COVID-19. Study overall: The United States, Italy and Spain provided the acute and convalescent COVID-19 samples. PBMCs, B-cell-depleted T cells, or T cells provided the cDNA or gDNA that made up the material.

The authors' processing: Amplifying reference gene primers gave estimates of nucleated cell counts. Only in-frame clones appear in the TCRdb table, and some are missing; sequencing was by immunoSEQ multiplex PCR. V and J calls and clone size are those listed in that table; D and trimming were worked out from the DNA. The data show roughly 61,000 clones, about 91% seen once. The sample holds one count of this clone. CDR1 is SGHNT and CDR2 is YENEEA in the germline V gene. Trimming took 5 bases from V and 6 from J; bases not matched to a gene: 7. The CDR3 totals 16 residues. The chain combines TRBV11-3 with TRBJ2-1; 13 positions agree with TRBD2. The sample consisted of peripheral blood. This receptor was taken from a man aged 55 to 70 with acute or convalescent COVID-19. As DNA, the CDR3 is TGTGCCAGCAGCCCCACTAGCGGGAGGGCCACCAATGAGCAGTTCTTC. Translated: CASSPTSGRATNEQFF.